These 2 T cell receptor beta chains were all obtained from the same sample, sequenced in a study of CD8+CD57+ T cells in acquired aplastic anemia. For CDR3 and TCR beta VDJ profiling, genomic DNA was the template used. Each CDR3 protein is one row after TCRdb ran MiXCR on the reads. Found here are about 420,000 distinct CDR3 sequences, 55% to 75% of them singletons; the top ten hold under 5%. The sample taken for sequencing was sorted CD4+, CD8+, or CD8+CD57+ T cells (not recorded which) from PBMCs. These receptors originate from a human donor in good health, serving as a control.

The chain employs TRBV7-2 and TRBJ1-5; D perhaps matches TRBD1 (6 bases). The CDR3 contains 15 residues. Looked up from germline, CDR1 is SGHTA and CDR2 is FQGNSA. The V end lost 3 bases, the J end lost 16 bases, and 25 bases lay between the germline ends. CDR3: CASSLTGDSYEQYHF. The CDR3 DNA sequence: TGTGCCAGCAGCTTGACAGGCGACTCCTACGAGCAGTACCATTTT.

This chain uses TRBV9 with TRBJ1-2, with D possibly matching TRBD1 (5 bases). Germline-derived CDR1 and CDR2 are SGDLS and YYNGEE. V gave up 3 bases and J gave up 9 bases, with 24 bases separating them. The length of the CDR3 is 16 residues. CDR3 protein: CASSDRQGGYGYSYTF. As DNA, the CDR3 is TGTGCCAGCAGCGACCGCCAGGGTGGCTATGGCTACAGCTACACCTTC.